This entry concerns a single T cell receptor (beta chain). Original analysis: How many nucleated cells were present was estimated from reference gene primer amplification. Some clones are missing from TCRdb's copy, which holds only in-frame ones; the method was immunoSEQ multiplex PCR. The V and J calls and clone size come from that table; D and trimming were worked out from the DNA. The data hold 200,000 to 300,000 clones, with 88% observed a single time. Germline V lookup: CDR1 MNHEY, CDR2 SVGEGT. The V and J ends lost 6 bases and 1 base respectively, with 9 bases between them. This CDR3 comprises 13 residues. The data derive from a study of blood T cell repertoires in COVID-19.

What was sequenced was peripheral blood. This chain uses TRBV6-2 or TRBV6-3 with TRBJ1-1; D uncertain. This sequence originates from a human donor in a cohort sampled during active COVID-19. Here the CDR3 DNA reads TGTGCCAGCAGCCTAACTAGGAACACTGAAGCTTTCTTT. Residues: CASSLTRNTEAFF.